This TCR beta chain appears in the sequencing data of a study of regulatory T cells in long-lasting Graves disease. Library construction for TCR beta used iRepertoire HTBI primers and Arm-PCR of CDR3 regions. From the multiplex PCR reads, TCRdb called clonotypes with MiXCR, one entry per CDR3 protein. This sample has a few hundred thousand distinct CDR3 sequences, with 23% found just once. The time point denotes: persistent/refractory GD, antithyroid drugs over 5 years with positive TRAb. RNA from PBMCs was the source of the TCR library. This CDR3 region has 14 residues. Trimming left V 5 bases short and J 1 base short, with 11 bases between. The germline V gene has CDR1 SGHNT and CDR2 YENEEA. There are many counts of this clonotype.

The source material was peripheral blood mononuclear cells (PBMCs), sampled when the disease was refractory, from a patient treated with antithyroid drugs. The rearrangement links TRBV11-3 to TRBJ1-1, with D perhaps TRBD1 (5 bases). The clonotype was recovered from a female donor with Graves disease. CDR3 nucleotides: TGTGCCAGCAGCGGAAGTGGGGCGAACACTGAAGCTTTCTTT. Translated, it gives CASSGSGANTEAFF. The full variable domain, with the rest looked up from reference TRBV11-3 and TRBJ1-1, is EAGVVQSPRYKIIEKKQPVAFWCNPISGHNTLYWYLQNLGQGPELLIRYENEEAVDDSQLPKDRFSAERLKGVDSTLKIQPAELGDSAVYLCASSGSGANTEAFFGQGTRLTVV.